Sequencing of this TCR beta chain was carried out in a study of T cells in Graves' hyperthyroidism and ophthalmopathy. This CDR3 has 15 residues. After removal of 5 bases from V and 4 bases from J, the junction contained 8 bases not matched to a gene. Germline lookup yields CDR1 SGHDT and CDR2 YYEEEE. To note about this clonotype: Its matching antigen is unknown.

TCR beta CDR3 regions were amplified from RNA. The HTBI primer set served for first-round RT-PCR of the TCR CDR3. Via MiXCR, TCRdb re-called the multiplex PCR reads, giving one row per CDR3 protein. The sample gives about 610,000 distinct CDR3 sequences, around 42% of which show up once; around 7.7% is in the top ten. Notes on the study in general: Ophthalmopathy was identified by the model a median around 6.3 months ahead of onset.

This clonotype was obtained from a young woman with Graves' hyperthyroidism. V usage is TRBV5-6 and J usage is TRBJ1-3, with TRBD1 matching over 8 bases. Sample: peripheral blood or thyroid tissue (not recorded which). CDR3: CASSLDRVHGNTIYF. DNA of the CDR3: TGTGCCAGCAGTCTGGACAGGGTGCACGGAAACACCATATATTTT.